What follows describes a single T cell receptor beta chain. The antigen is undetermined. This sample's time point: newly diagnosed GD, antithyroid drugs for less than 3 months. PBMCs were the source of the RNA used for TCR sequencing. iRepertoire HTBI primers and Arm-PCR of CDR3 regions built TCR beta libraries. In the study's own analysis: Samples collectively showed more than 55 TRBV and roughly 15 TRBJ segments. From the multiplex PCR reads, TCRdb called clonotypes with MiXCR, one entry per CDR3 protein. It is TCRdb's table, rather than the study itself, that gives the V and J calls and clone size. The table includes approximately 400,000 distinct CDR3 sequences, 15% to 19% detected once. Germline loops: CDR1 LNHDA, CDR2 SQIVND (reference sequence). This CDR3 region has 14 residues. V was pared by 6 bases and J by 0 bases, with 11 bases between. The sample originates from a study of regulatory T cells in long-lasting Graves disease.

Study-level results: Those with persistent disease had in common more public clonotypes (around 2,500) than new patients (approximately 920). Small numbers of samples may have cut accuracy.

The sequence was obtained from a female donor with Graves disease. Material: peripheral blood mononuclear cells (PBMCs), obtained at new diagnosis, from a patient treated with antithyroid drugs. The chain carries TRBV19 and TRBJ1-1; D not resolved. As DNA, the CDR3 is TGTGCCAGTAGCCCTAATTCTATGAACACTGAAGCTTTCTTT. Translation gives CASSPNSMNTEAFF.